What follows describes a single T cell receptor (beta chain). Its specificity is unknown. The germline V gene has CDR1 DFQATT and CDR2 SNEGSKA (reference sequence). J gave up 0 bases and V 6 bases, and 8 bases lay outside the gene matches. The CDR3 spans 15 residues. The data were taken from a study of blood T cells in healthy people across ages. A J-beta primer mix and a sample-barcoded 5' primer were used in a second PCR of about 7 to 12 cycles. Tags on each cDNA molecule came from a template-switch adaptor with 12 random nucleotides. TCRdb ran MiXCR on the 5' RACE reads and lists one entry per CDR3 protein. Found here are 730,000 or so distinct CDR3 sequences, roughly 41% of them singletons; the top ten hold approximately 29%. General study findings and limits: Percentage of naive T cells showed a strong correlation with TCR beta diversity.

The sequence was collected from a man of 80 years or more in good health. The sequencing sample was made of blood. This chain connects TRBV20-1 to TRBJ2-3, with 8 bases that match TRBD1. This chain's CDR3 is CSANRGATSTDTQYF. CDR3 in DNA: TGCAGTGCAAACAGGGGGGCAACCAGCACAGATACGCAGTATTTT.